The 32 T cell receptor beta chains listed next were all sequenced from one sample in a study of T cells after yellow fever vaccination. TCRdb reanalysed the 5' RACE reads using MiXCR and keeps one entry per CDR3 protein. There are 100,000 to 150,000 distinct CDR3 sequences in the sample; about 8.8% occur only once, and around 40% lies in the top ten. The specimen was CD8+ T cells sorted from PBMCs, collected on the day of the yellow fever booster vaccination. All receptors derive from a man between 18 and 35 years old who received the YFV17D yellow fever vaccine.

J is TRBJ2-2 and V is TRBV4-3; D uncertain. Trimming removed 3 bases at V and 4 bases at J, with 12 bases between. CDR3 size: 15 residues. Germline CDR1 LGHNA, CDR2 YSLEER. The chain's CDR3 is CASSHGSQFTGELFF. CDR3 sequence (DNA): TGCGCCAGCAGCCATGGCTCGCAGTTCACCGGGGAGCTGTTTTTT.

This clonotype was seen only a few times. The genes are TRBV5-1 and TRBJ2-1; 7 bases line up with TRBD2. The germline V gene encodes CDR1 SGHRS and CDR2 YFSETQ. The CDR3 runs to 16 residues. V shed 4 bases and J 9 bases; nucleotides not matched to a gene: 16. The CDR3 region is CASSGPDGGYPIEQFF. The CDR3 DNA is TGCGCCAGCAGCGGCCCCGACGGGGGGTATCCCATTGAGCAGTTCTTC.

The rearrangement joins TRBV6-2 or TRBV6-3 to TRBJ2-1; TRBD2 agrees at 9 bases. V was clipped by 5 bases and J by 9 bases; unmatched bases: 17. CDR3 size: 17 residues. The germline gives CDR1 MNHEY, CDR2 SVGEGT. CDR3: CASSNPRGGRRSIEQFF. For the CDR3, the DNA is TGTGCCAGCAGTAACCCGCGGGGGGGCCGGCGGAGCATTGAGCAGTTCTTC.

This clonotype has just a few counts. The chain recombines TRBV30 with TRBJ2-3; 10 nucleotides match TRBD1. The CDR3 extends over 15 amino acids. V lost 4 bases and J lost 2; bases outside the gene matches: 6. In germline, CDR1 is GTSNPN, CDR2 SVGIG (reference sequence). The CDR3 DNA reads TGTGCCTGGACGCCGGGGACAGGGGCCACAGATACGCAGTATTTT. Protein sequence: CAWTPGTGATDTQYF. The variable domain in full, completed from reference TRBV30 and TRBJ2-3, reads SQTIHQWPATLVQPVGSPLSLECTVEGTSNPNLYWYRQAAGRGLQLLFYSVGIGQISSEVPQNLSASRPQDRQFILSSKKLLLSDSGFYLCAWTPGTGATDTQYFGPGTRLTVL.

The sample holds a few counts of this clonotype. This chain joins TRBV7-9 and TRBJ2-5; possible D gene TRBD1, 5 bases. Germline CDR1 SEHNR, CDR2 FQNEAQ (reference sequence). Trimming stripped 0 bases from V and 2 bases from J, with 13 bases between. CDR3 length: 16 residues. CDR3 DNA sequence: TGTGCCAGCAGCTTAGCGCCGGCAGGGCTGCAAGAGACCCAGTACTTC. It yields the protein CASSLAPAGLQETQYF. Full variable domain (rest looked up from reference TRBV7-9 and TRBJ2-5): DTGVSQNPRHKITKRGQNVTFRCDPISEHNRLYWYRQTLGQGPEFLTYFQNEAQLEKSRLLSDRFSAERPKGSFSTLEIQRTEQGDSAMYLCASSLAPAGLQETQYFGPGTRLLVL.

The sample holds many counts of this clonotype. The J gene is TRBJ2-2, the V gene TRBV6-2 or TRBV6-3; D possibly corresponds to TRBD2 (5 bases). The CDR3 totals 14 residues. Trimming removed 6 bases from V and 5 bases from J, with 13 bases in between. The germline V gene has CDR1 MNHEY and CDR2 SVGEGT. CDR3 region: CASSSTPGTGELFF. CDR3 nucleotide sequence: TGTGCCAGCAGCTCTACCCCGGGGACCGGGGAGCTGTTTTTT.

The V gene is TRBV7-2, the J gene TRBJ2-7; TRBD1 matches at 7 bases. V lost 7 bases, J lost 3 bases, and 9 bases stayed unmatched. The CDR3 totals 14 residues. Germline-derived CDR1 and CDR2 are SGHTA and FQGNSA. CDR3 in amino acids: CASIRTGEDYEQYF. As DNA, the CDR3 is TGTGCCAGCATCCGGACAGGAGAGGACTACGAGCAGTACTTC. The entire variable domain, with the rest obtained from reference TRBV7-2 and TRBJ2-7, is as follows: GAGVSQSPSNKVTEKGKDVELRCDPISGHTALYWYRQSLGQGLEFLIYFQGNSAPDKSGLPSDRFSAERTGGSVSTLTIQRTQQEDSAVYLCASIRTGEDYEQYFGPGTRLTVT.

This clonotype occurred many times. J is TRBJ2-5 and V is TRBV12-5; D perhaps matches TRBD2 (6 bases). The V gene's germline CDR1 is LGHNT and CDR2 FRNRAP. Trimming shortened V by 4 bases and J by 2 bases, and 8 bases separated the two germline ends. This CDR3 contains 13 residues. DNA for the CDR3: TGTGCTAGTGGTTGGGGGGTTCAAGAGACCCAGTACTTC. It codes for CASGWGVQETQYF.

This clonotype was counted between two and nine times. The chain recombines TRBV11-1 with TRBJ2-1; D may be TRBD2 (6 bases). V dropped 4 bases and J dropped 8 bases, with 15 bases sitting between them. The germline V gene has CDR1 SGHAT and CDR2 FQDESV (reference sequence). The CDR3 has 14 residues. DNA of the CDR3: TGTGCCAGCAGCTGGTCTGAGCGGGTTGATGAGCAGTTCTTC. Encoded protein: CASSWSERVDEQFF. The full variable domain, with the rest looked up from reference TRBV11-1 and TRBJ2-1, is EAEVAQSPRYKITEKSQAVAFWCDPISGHATLYWYRQILGQGPELLVQFQDESVVDDSQLPKDRFSAERLKGVDSTLKIQPAELGDSAMYLCASSWSERVDEQFFGPGTRLTVL.

The table lists this clonotype with a few counts. This chain connects TRBV13 to TRBJ2-1; TRBD2 aligns across 10 bases. This CDR3 comprises 16 residues. The germline CDR1 and CDR2 sequences are PRHDT and FYEKMQ (reference sequence). The V gene end was trimmed by 1 base and the J gene end by 6 bases; junction bases not matched to a gene: 6. For the CDR3, the DNA is TGTGCCAGCAGCTTAGATACTAGCGGGGAGACCAATGAGCAGTTCTTC. As protein: CASSLDTSGETNEQFF.

This clonotype was counted only a few times. The chain carries TRBV7-2 and TRBJ1-1; D perhaps matches TRBD1 (6 bases). V was shortened by 1 base and J by 4 bases, with 10 bases between the two germline ends. This CDR3 region has 14 residues. Germline values: CDR1 SGHTA, CDR2 FQGNSA. In DNA form, the CDR3 reads TGTGCCAGCAGCTTAGACGGAGGGGGCACTGAAGCTTTCTTT. It is translated as CASSLDGGGTEAFF.

This clonotype was recorded a few times. This chain joins TRBV29-1 and TRBJ2-7; the D gene could be TRBD1 or TRBD2 (5 bases each). Germline lookup yields CDR1 SQVTM and CDR2 ANQGSEA. This CDR3 region has 15 residues. The germline V and J ends were trimmed by 3 bases and 3 bases, with 18 bases remaining between them. As DNA, the CDR3 is TGCAGCGTTGATGGGCTGAGGGACGGGGACTACGAGCAGTACTTC. Amino acid sequence: CSVDGLRDGDYEQYF.

The rearrangement joins TRBV29-1 to TRBJ2-7, with a tentative D call TRBD1 (5 bases). Trimming cost V 4 bases and J 4 bases, with 14 bases left between them. This CDR3 has 13 residues. From germline, CDR1 is SQVTM and CDR2 ANQGSEA. CDR3 sequence (DNA): TGCAGCGTTGTCCCCAGGGATTCTTACGAGCAGTACTTC. This translates into CSVVPRDSYEQYF.

This clonotype showed up just a few times. This chain uses TRBV12-3 or TRBV12-4 with TRBJ1-1; D possibly corresponds to TRBD1 (5 bases). The CDR3 extends over 15 amino acids. Trimming removed 5 bases from V and 0 bases from J, with 13 bases in between. The CDR3 bases are TGTGCCAGCAGTGGGCGACAGCTTCTGAACACTGAAGCTTTCTTT. Amino acids: CASSGRQLLNTEAFF.

The rearrangement links TRBV29-1 to TRBJ1-1, with D possibly TRBD1 on 5 matching bases. Germline assignment: CDR1 SQVTM and CDR2 ANQGSEA. The CDR3 is made up of 15 amino acids. V dropped 7 bases and J dropped 1 base, with 19 bases sitting between them. The CDR3 DNA reads as TGCAGCGGTTTTCCAGGGTCGAGTGGGAACACTGAAGCTTTCTTT. This translates into CSGFPGSSGNTEAFF.

This clonotype was seen only a few times. V usage is TRBV29-1 and J usage is TRBJ2-1; tentative D call: TRBD1 (5 bases). CDR1 and CDR2 from the germline V gene are SQVTM and ANQGSEA. The CDR3 sequence is 14 residues long. Trimming removed 1 base at V and 9 bases at J, with 16 bases between. The CDR3 sequence is CSVEAPPRVIEQFF. The CDR3 coding sequence is TGCAGCGTTGAAGCTCCGCCCAGGGTTATTGAGCAGTTCTTC.

As DNA, the CDR3 is TGCAGCGTTGAAGCCGGGACGGCCACAGGAGCTTTCTTT. It encodes CSVEAGTATGAFF. V and J are TRBV29-1 and TRBJ1-1, with a weak D call TRBD1 (5 bases). The CDR3 has 13 amino acids. CDR1 SQVTM and CDR2 ANQGSEA come from the germline V gene. The V gene lost 1 base and the J gene lost 10 bases, with 16 bases spanning the gap.

This clonotype occurred a few times. The V gene is TRBV4-2, the J gene TRBJ1-4; D is possibly TRBD1 (5 bases). V shed 4 bases and J shed 4 bases, with 13 bases lying between them. The CDR3 length is 15 residues. Germline V gene lookup returns CDR1 LGHNA and CDR2 YNFKEQ. The CDR3 nucleotides read TGTGCCAGCAGCCCTACCTGGGGGAGTAATGAAAAACTGTTTTTT. Translating gives CASSPTWGSNEKLFF.

This clonotype was picked up a small number of times. This chain uses TRBV20-1 with TRBJ1-1; D is undetermined. CDR1 is DFQATT, CDR2 SNEGSKA, per germline (reference sequence). This CDR3 region has 15 residues. V was clipped by 3 bases and J by 7 bases, with 21 bases between them. In DNA form, the CDR3 reads TGCAGTGCTAGGTACGACCAAAGCCTTACAAATGAAGCTTTCTTT. Translating gives CSARYDQSLTNEAFF.

This clonotype has ten or more counts. This chain links TRBV6-2 or TRBV6-3 with TRBJ2-1; D may be TRBD2 (6 bases). There are 15 residues in the CDR3. Trimming removed 6 bases at V and 10 bases at J, with 22 bases between. Germline V lookup: CDR1 MNHEY, CDR2 SVGEGT. The DNA for the CDR3 is TGTGCCAGCAGCGGTGATAGCGGTACCGTTGGAGAGCAGTTCTTC. Translated, it gives CASSGDSGTVGEQFF.

This clonotype was counted at least ten times. The chain employs TRBV5-1 and TRBJ2-7; D uncertain. CDR3 size: 14 residues. Between the trimmed V and J ends, which lost 4 bases and 0 bases, there was a span of 11 bases. Looked up from germline, CDR1 is SGHRS and CDR2 is YFSETQ. CDR3 coding DNA: TGCGCCAGCAGCCCTGGCTGGGGCTCCTACGAGCAGTACGTC. Translating it yields CASSPGWGSYEQYV.

V is TRBV23-1 and J is TRBJ1-1; D unresolved. TRBV23-1 is an ORF for which the function is uncertain. There are 14 residues in the CDR3. V lost 3 bases, J lost 1 base, and 9 bases lay in between. The CDR3 loop is CASSHAAQNTEAFF. Written as DNA, the CDR3 is TGCGCCAGCAGTCATGCAGCTCAGAACACTGAAGCTTTCTTT.

In its sample, this clonotype was seen a few times. The CDR3 DNA sequence: TGCAGTGCTAGAGACTTAGAGGCAATCGGGGGGGACATTCAGTACTTC. Its protein product is CSARDLEAIGGDIQYF. V and J are TRBV20-1 and TRBJ2-4; the match to TRBD2 covers 8 bases. This CDR3 is 16 amino acids long. V was pared by 0 bases and J by 8 bases, with 12 bases of the junction left unmatched. Germline lookup yields CDR1 DFQATT and CDR2 SNEGSKA (reference sequence).

CDR3 protein: CASSWDREGTGELFF. The CDR3 DNA follows: TGTGCCAGCAGCTGGGACAGGGAAGGCACCGGGGAGCTGTTTTTT. The rearrangement links TRBV7-8 to TRBJ2-2, with 9 bases matching TRBD1. V lost 4 bases to trimming and J lost 4 bases; unmatched junction nucleotides: 4. CDR3 length equals 15 residues. Germline values: CDR1 SGHVS, CDR2 FQNEAQ.

This clonotype has a count of ten or more. The V gene is TRBV10-3, the J gene TRBJ2-7; a possible D gene is TRBD1 (6 bases). The germline gives CDR1 ENHRY, CDR2 SYGVKD. The V end was cut by 3 bases, the J end by 1 base, with 16 bases between. The CDR3 totals 16 residues. CDR3 sequence: CAISDPQTGRSYEQYF. As DNA, the CDR3 is TGTGCCATCAGTGACCCCCAGACAGGTCGGTCCTACGAGCAGTACTTC.

Only a few counts were recorded for this clonotype. The V call is TRBV4-3, the J call TRBJ2-2; 9 bases agree with TRBD2. After removal of 7 bases from V and 6 bases from J, the junction contained 12 bases not matched to a gene. This CDR3 spans 16 amino acids. The germline V gene has CDR1 LGHNA and CDR2 YSLEER. CDR3 coding DNA: TGCGCCAGCAAACCAGGGGCAATAGCGGGGGCCGGGGAGCTGTTTTTT. It is translated as CASKPGAIAGAGELFF.

This clonotype was seen only a few times. The J gene is TRBJ2-1, the V gene TRBV4-1; 10 bases agree with TRBD2. CDR3 length: 16 residues. After removal of 4 bases from V and 7 bases from J, the junction contained 10 bases not matched to a gene. Germline values: CDR1 MGHRA, CDR2 YSYEKL. The CDR3 nucleotides are TGCGCCAGCAGCCTACAGCGAGCGGGGGGGCAGAATGAGCAGTTCTTC. This encodes CASSLQRAGGQNEQFF.

The table lists this clonotype with a few counts. The J gene is TRBJ2-1, the V gene TRBV9, with D possibly TRBD2 on 5 matching bases. This CDR3 region has 18 residues. V dropped 4 bases and J dropped 4 bases, with 24 bases sitting between them. Germline V CDR1 and CDR2: SGDLS, YYNGEE. This chain's CDR3 is CASSSKTGLPDLYNEQFF. The DNA for the CDR3 is TGTGCCAGCAGCTCCAAAACCGGACTGCCGGACCTATACAATGAGCAGTTCTTC.

This clonotype was observed a handful of times. CDR3: CATSYSSYNEQFF. The CDR3, as DNA: TGTGCCACGTCATACAGCTCCTACAATGAGCAGTTCTTC. This chain uses TRBV5-6 with TRBJ2-1; no clear D gene. V was pared by 9 bases and J by 0 bases, with 10 bases between. Germline values: CDR1 SGHDT, CDR2 YYEEEE. CDR3 length: 13 amino acids.

The rearrangement links TRBV6-5 to TRBJ2-3; D is perhaps TRBD2 (6 bases). The germline V and J ends were trimmed by 6 bases and 2 bases, with 18 bases remaining between them. This CDR3 has 16 residues. Looked up from germline, CDR1 is MNHEY and CDR2 is SVGAGI. Here the CDR3 DNA reads TGTGCCAGCAGCCGGGGGTCCCACAGGTTCACAGATACGCAGTATTTT. Protein product: CASSRGSHRFTDTQYF.

This clonotype was detected only a few times. The gene calls are TRBV4-1 and TRBJ2-3; TRBD1 matches 8 bases. CDR3 length equals 16 residues. With V trimmed by 4 bases and J by 6 bases, 12 bases remained unmatched. Per germline, CDR1 MGHRA and CDR2 YSYEKL. The CDR3 sequence: CASSRSGTGGRDTQYF. The CDR3 DNA sequence: TGCGCCAGCAGCCGGTCCGGGACAGGAGGGAGGGATACGCAGTATTTT.

This clonotype was seen repeatedly, ten times or more. J is TRBJ1-1 and V is TRBV12-3 or TRBV12-4; D uncertain. V dropped 1 base and J dropped 4 bases, with 7 bases sitting between them. The CDR3 extends over 13 amino acids. This CDR3 reads CASSLGAVTEAFF. Written as DNA, the CDR3 is TGTGCCAGCAGTTTAGGGGCTGTCACTGAAGCTTTCTTT.